The 15 T cell receptor beta chains below all came from one sample that was sequenced in a study of T cell responses to AZD1222 COVID-19 vaccine. Profiled with immunoSEQ multiplex PCR; TCRdb holds only in-frame clones, not every one. There are over 100,000 clones in the sample; around 87% occur only once, and about 3% lies in the top ten. The input for sequencing was peripheral blood, taken on day 0 of AZD1222 vaccination. The receptors were sampled from an adult in good health.

The CDR3 DNA follows: TGTGCCAGCAGTGTACAATTCGAGCAGTACTTC. It encodes CASSVQFEQYF. The chain couples TRBV25-1 to TRBJ2-7; D unresolved. V lost 4 bases and J 6 bases, leaving 7 bases between the germline ends. Germline V lookup: CDR1 MGHDK, CDR2 SYGVNS. This CDR3 has 11 residues.

This clone was found a few times. The chain recombines TRBV7-9 with TRBJ1-1; TRBD1 might be the D (6 bases). This CDR3 has 15 residues. V was shortened by 5 bases and J by 1 base, with 14 bases between the two germline ends. The germline V gene encodes CDR1 SEHNR and CDR2 FQNEAQ (reference sequence). CDR3 sequence reads: CASSTPPGQNTEAFF. The DNA for the CDR3 is TGTGCCAGCAGCACACCGCCGGGACAGAACACTGAAGCTTTCTTT.

This chain links TRBV5-1 with TRBJ1-2; 8 positions agree with TRBD1. V dropped 3 bases and J dropped 7; count of bases not matched to a gene: 11. The CDR3 has 15 amino acids. Germline V CDR1 and CDR2: SGHRS, YFSETQ. CDR3 DNA sequence: TGCGCCAGCAGCTCAACCACCGGGACAGGTGGTGGCTACACCTTC. Translation gives CASSSTTGTGGGYTF.

V gene TRBV7-8 combines with J gene TRBJ1-4; D gene uncertain. This CDR3 comprises 17 residues. V was shortened by 2 bases and J by 0 bases, with 13 bases between the two germline ends. Germline lookup yields CDR1 SGHVS and CDR2 FQNEAQ. DNA of the CDR3: TGTGCCAGCAGCTTAAGGGCCAGCAGCCCAACTAATGAAAAACTGTTTTTT. It translates to CASSLRASSPTNEKLFF. Combining the CDR3 with reference TRBV7-8 and TRBJ1-4 gives the whole variable domain GAGVSQSPRYKVAKRGQDVALRCDPISGHVSLFWYQQALGQGPEFLTYFQNEAQLDKSGLPSDRFFAERPEGSVSTLKIQRTQQEDSAVYLCASSLRASSPTNEKLFFGSGTQLSVL.

The chain uses TRBV18 and TRBJ2-7; no clear D. Germline V gene data show CDR1 as KGHSH and CDR2 as LQKENI. With 0 bases removed from V and 1 base from J, the gap between germline ends came to 7 bases. This CDR3 comprises 14 residues. This CDR3 is CASSPPRPSYEQYF. The DNA for the CDR3 is TGTGCCAGCTCACCACCCCGGCCTTCCTACGAGCAGTACTTC.

The chain recombines TRBV10-3 with TRBJ2-1; 15 positions agree with TRBD2. The CDR3 sequence is 14 residues long. V was clipped by 10 bases and J by 5 bases; unmatched bases: 3. Germline V gene data show CDR1 as ENHRY and CDR2 as SYGVKD. CDR3 sequence reads: CATGTSGGNNEQFF. The CDR3 coding sequence is TGTGCCACCGGGACTAGCGGGGGGAACAATGAGCAGTTCTTC.

Within the sample, this clone is medium-sized. This chain uses TRBV4-1 with TRBJ1-2; D not certain. The CDR3 contains 13 residues. Trimming cost V 4 bases and J 3 bases, with 9 bases left between them. Germline V lookup: CDR1 MGHRA, CDR2 YSYEKL. The CDR3 region is CASSPEGYYGYTF. CDR3 DNA: TGCGCCAGCAGCCCCGAGGGCTACTATGGCTACACCTTC.

The J gene is TRBJ2-7, the V gene TRBV3-1 (or the pseudogene TRBV3-2); no firm D call. The CDR3 covers 12 residues. Germline CDR1 and CDR2: LGHDT and YNNKEL (reference sequence). Trimming pared 2 bases from V and 7 bases from J, leaving 9 bases between. CDR3 DNA sequence: TGTGCCAGCAGCCAAAGATCGGGTGAGCAGTACTTC. It is translated as CASSQRSGEQYF.

The chain recombines TRBV4-1 with TRBJ2-2, with 8 bases matching TRBD1. CDR3 size: 16 residues. Looked up from germline, CDR1 is MGHRA and CDR2 is YSYEKL. J was trimmed by 0 bases and V by 3 bases; bases with no gene match: 3. The CDR3 reads CASSHRTGSNTGELFF. The DNA for the CDR3 is TGCGCCAGCAGCCACCGGACAGGGTCGAACACCGGGGAGCTGTTTTTT.

The chain joins TRBV13 to TRBJ2-2, with D unresolved. Germline V gene lookup returns CDR1 PRHDT and CDR2 FYEKMQ (reference sequence). The V gene lost 8 bases and the J gene lost 7 bases, with 17 bases spanning the gap. The CDR3 has 14 residues. This CDR3 reads CASERPSTIGELFF. For the CDR3, the DNA is TGTGCCAGCGAGAGGCCTTCTACCATCGGGGAGCTGTTTTTT.

The V and J genes are TRBV27 and TRBJ1-1; possibly TRBD1 for D (5 bases). Germline V gene lookup returns CDR1 MNHEY and CDR2 SMNVEV (reference sequence). Trimming removed 4 bases at V and 1 base at J, with 10 bases between. CDR3 length: 14 residues. CDR3 protein: CASSWGTENTEAFF. As DNA, the CDR3 is TGTGCCAGCAGTTGGGGGACGGAGAACACTGAAGCTTTCTTT.

J is TRBJ1-6 and V is TRBV19; TRBD1 might be the D (5 bases). Trimming shortened V by 6 bases and J by 11 bases, and 20 bases separated the two germline ends. The length of the CDR3 is 15 residues. The germline V gene has CDR1 LNHDA and CDR2 SQIVND (reference sequence). The CDR3 DNA reads as TGTGCCAGTAGCCCACAGGCTGAGACTCCCCCACCCCTCCACTTT. Its protein product is CASSPQAETPPPLHF.

V is TRBV14 and J is TRBJ2-7; unclear D gene. CDR3 length: 12 residues. Per the germline V gene, CDR1 is SGHDN and CDR2 is FVKESK. V shed 1 base and J shed 2 bases, with 3 bases lying between them. The CDR3 region is CASSQVAYEQYF. DNA of the CDR3: TGTGCCAGCAGCCAAGTCGCCTACGAGCAGTACTTC.

Only one count was recorded for this clone. The chain joins TRBV27 to TRBJ2-1; 12 nucleotides line up with TRBD2. Per the germline V gene, CDR1 is MNHEY and CDR2 is SMNVEV (reference sequence). The CDR3 covers 14 residues. Trimming took 4 bases from V and 8 from J; bases not matched to a gene: 3. CDR3 DNA sequence: TGTGCCAGCAGTTCGACTAGCGGGAGCCATGAGCAGTTCTTC. Protein product: CASSSTSGSHEQFF.

This clone is a singleton in its sample. The junction departs from germline at one end; a sequencing error may be responsible. The V and J genes are TRBV30 and TRBJ1-1; the D gene is possibly TRBD1 (6 bases). Per germline, CDR1 GTSNPN and CDR2 SVGIG (reference sequence). The CDR3 length is 14 residues. CDR3 amino acids: CAWSYSGTPFWGEW. In nucleotides, the CDR3 is TGTGCCTGGAGTTATTCCGGGACACCCTTCTGGGGCGAGTGG.